The 14 T cell receptor beta chains reported below all come from one sample, sequenced in a study of blood T cell repertoires in COVID-19. Sequenced by immunoSEQ multiplex PCR; TCRdb stores in-frame clones only, minus some. The repertoire holds 35,000 to 50,000 clones, with around 85% as singletons. The sample comprised peripheral blood. These receptors were collected from a man aged 55-75 years with acute or convalescent COVID-19.

The chain employs TRBV4-1 and TRBJ2-5; TRBD2 agrees at 10 bases. J lost 5 bases, V lost 2 bases, and 8 bases had no gene match. Germline CDR1 and CDR2: MGHRA and YSYEKL. This CDR3 region has 16 residues. The DNA for the CDR3 is TGCGCCAGCAGCCAATTCCAGCGGGAGGGTTGGGAGACCCAGTACTTC. Translating it yields CASSQFQREGWETQYF.

The rearrangement joins TRBV13 to TRBJ1-1, with a weak D call TRBD1 (5 bases). Germline CDR1 is PRHDT and CDR2 is FYEKMQ (reference sequence). Trimming pared 0 bases from V and 1 base from J, leaving 12 bases between. The CDR3 length is 16 residues. CDR3 DNA sequence: TGTGCCAGCAGCTTAGGTTTAACAGGCGGGAACACTGAAGCTTTCTTT. Translating gives CASSLGLTGGNTEAFF.

The J gene is TRBJ1-1, the V gene TRBV4-3; TRBD1 might be the D (6 bases). V was shortened by 0 bases and J by 12 bases, with 17 bases between the two germline ends. The CDR3 spans 14 residues. Germline assignment: CDR1 LGHNA and CDR2 YSLEER. Written as DNA, the CDR3 is TGCGCCAGCAGCCAAGAAAGCCGGGCCCAGGGGTCTTTCTTT. Translated: CASSQESRAQGSFF.

This sequence joins TRBV6-5 and TRBJ1-4, with D unresolved. Between the trimmed V and J ends, which lost 6 bases and 5 bases, there was a span of 16 bases. This CDR3 is built from 15 residues. CDR1 is MNHEY and CDR2 is SVGAGI in the germline V gene. In DNA, the CDR3 is TGTGCCAGCAGCCCCGGGGTGATCAGAAATGAAAAACTGTTTTTT. Its translation is CASSPGVIRNEKLFF.

This chain links TRBV6-1 with TRBJ2-1, with TRBD2 matching over 12 bases. V lost 4 bases to trimming and J lost 4 bases; unmatched junction nucleotides: 8. Germline V gene sequence: CDR1 MNHNS, CDR2 SASEGT. The CDR3 covers 17 residues. CDR3 coding DNA: TGTGCCAGCAGTGTCATTCGACTAGCGGGAGTTTACAATGAGCAGTTCTTC. Translating gives CASSVIRLAGVYNEQFF.

V gene TRBV15 combines with J gene TRBJ2-2; 8 nucleotides align to TRBD2. This CDR3 has 14 amino acids. Trimming cost V 10 bases and J 4 bases; bases outside gene matches: 8. Germline assignment: CDR1 LNHNV and CDR2 YYDKDF (reference sequence). DNA of the CDR3: TGTGCCAACCAGCGGGAGTCCCGCACCGGGGAGCTGTTTTTT. Amino acid sequence: CANQRESRTGELFF.

The chain carries TRBV7-2 and TRBJ2-1; 9 nucleotides agree with TRBD1. The CDR3 has 15 residues. Germline values: CDR1 SGHTA, CDR2 FQGNSA. The V gene end was trimmed by 6 bases and the J gene end by 6 bases; junction bases not matched to a gene: 9. CDR3 sequence (DNA): TGTGCCAGCAGAGCCGCGGGACAGGGTGGCAATGAGCAGTTCTTC. Encoded protein: CASRAAGQGGNEQFF.

This clone appeared once. This chain links TRBV2 with TRBJ2-7; possibly TRBD2 for D (7 bases). Trimming shortened V by 0 bases and J by 7 bases, and 13 bases separated the two germline ends. Germline values: CDR1 SNHLY, CDR2 FYNNEI. This CDR3 region has 14 residues. For the CDR3, the DNA is TGTGCCAGCAGTGAAGCATGGGGGGGCAGGGAGCAGTACTTC. As protein: CASSEAWGGREQYF.

This clone was seen more than once but under ten times. The rearrangement joins TRBV7-9 to TRBJ1-1; D is unclear. The V end lost 1 base, the J end lost 3 bases, and 6 bases lay between the germline ends. The CDR3 has 13 residues. Germline V CDR1 and CDR2: SEHNR, FQNEAQ (reference sequence). The CDR3 loop is CASSLDRYTEAFF. CDR3 DNA: TGTGCCAGCAGCTTAGACCGGTACACTGAAGCTTTCTTT.

The rearrangement uses TRBV7-3 and TRBJ2-3; TRBD2 is a possible D gene (6 bases). The CDR3 sequence is 18 residues long. Trimming removed 0 bases at V and 2 bases at J, with 18 bases between. From germline, CDR1 is SGHTA and CDR2 FQGTGA. As DNA, the CDR3 is TGTGCCAGCAGCTTAACCCCGGGACTCCCTCATCTCACAGATACGCAGTATTTT. Its translation: CASSLTPGLPHLTDTQYF.

This chain joins TRBV18 and TRBJ2-1; possibly TRBD2 for D (7 bases). Looked up from germline, CDR1 is KGHSH and CDR2 is LQKENI. V was shortened by 6 bases and J by 5 bases, with 20 bases between the two germline ends. The CDR3 is made up of 16 amino acids. CDR3 DNA sequence: TGTGCCAGCTCGCCCCGGTCGAGCGGGACACACAATGAGCAGTTCTTC. It specifies CASSPRSSGTHNEQFF.

The V gene is TRBV7-9, the J gene TRBJ2-1, with TRBD2 as a possible D gene (7 bases). The CDR3 consists of 15 residues. Trimming left V 2 bases short and J 10 bases short, with 18 bases between. CDR1 SEHNR and CDR2 FQNEAQ come from the germline V gene (reference sequence). CDR3: CASSLPGALAEEQFF. Written as DNA, the CDR3 is TGTGCCAGCAGCTTACCGGGGGCCCTAGCGGAAGAGCAGTTCTTC.

V is TRBV3-1 (or the pseudogene TRBV3-2) and J is TRBJ2-3, with 13 bases lining up with TRBD2. J lost 6 bases, V lost 4 bases, and 4 bases had no gene match. This CDR3 region has 15 residues. Germline V gene sequence: CDR1 LGHDT, CDR2 YNNKEL (reference sequence). The chain's CDR3 is CASSPTSGGADTQYF. The CDR3 region has the DNA TGTGCCAGCAGCCCTACTAGCGGGGGGGCCGATACGCAGTATTTT.

This CDR3 reads CATSRDEITQETQYF. The CDR3 region has the DNA TGTGCCACCAGCAGAGATGAGATAACCCAAGAGACCCAGTACTTC. The chain couples TRBV15 to TRBJ2-5; D gene uncertain. V was cut by 0 bases and J by 1 base, with 9 bases left in between. CDR3 length: 15 amino acids. In germline, CDR1 is LNHNV, CDR2 YYDKDF (reference sequence). The variable domain in full, with the rest retrieved from reference TRBV15 and TRBJ2-5, is DAMVIQNPRYQVTQFGKPVTLSCSQTLNHNVMYWYQQKSSQAPKLLFHYYDKDFNNEADTPDNFQSRRPNTSFCFLDIRSPGLGDTAMYLCATSRDEITQETQYFGPGTRLLVL.